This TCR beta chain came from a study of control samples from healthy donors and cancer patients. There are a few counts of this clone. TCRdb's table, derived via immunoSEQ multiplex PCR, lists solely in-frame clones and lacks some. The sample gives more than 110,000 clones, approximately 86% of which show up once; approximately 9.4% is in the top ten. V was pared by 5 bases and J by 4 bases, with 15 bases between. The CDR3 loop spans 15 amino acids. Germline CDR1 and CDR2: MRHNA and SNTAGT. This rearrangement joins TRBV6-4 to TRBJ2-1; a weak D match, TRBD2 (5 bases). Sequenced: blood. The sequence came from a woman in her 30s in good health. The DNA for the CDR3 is TGTGCCAGCAGTTCCGGGGTAGCGAGTTACAATGAGCAGTTCTTC. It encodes CASSSGVASYNEQFF.